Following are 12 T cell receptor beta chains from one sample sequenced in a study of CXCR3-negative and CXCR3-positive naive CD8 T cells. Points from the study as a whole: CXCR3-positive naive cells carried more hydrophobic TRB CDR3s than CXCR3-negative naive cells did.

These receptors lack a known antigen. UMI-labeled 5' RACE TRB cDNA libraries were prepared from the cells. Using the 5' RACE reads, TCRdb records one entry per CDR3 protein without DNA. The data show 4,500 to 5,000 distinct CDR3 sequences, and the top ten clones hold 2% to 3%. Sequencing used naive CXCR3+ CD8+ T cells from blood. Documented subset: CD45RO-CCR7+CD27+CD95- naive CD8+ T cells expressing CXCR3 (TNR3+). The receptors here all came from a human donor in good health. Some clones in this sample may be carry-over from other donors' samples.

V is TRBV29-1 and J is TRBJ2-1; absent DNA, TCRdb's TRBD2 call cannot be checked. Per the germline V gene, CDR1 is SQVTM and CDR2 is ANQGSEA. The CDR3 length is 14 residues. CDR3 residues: CSALAGVTYNEQFF.

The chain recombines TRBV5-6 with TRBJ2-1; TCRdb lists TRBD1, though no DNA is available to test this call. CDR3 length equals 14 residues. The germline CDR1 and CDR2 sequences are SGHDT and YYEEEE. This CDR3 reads CASNRDGGYNEQFF.

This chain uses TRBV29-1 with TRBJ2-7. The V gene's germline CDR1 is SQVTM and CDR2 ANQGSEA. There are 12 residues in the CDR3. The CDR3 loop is CSVEDGTYEQYF.

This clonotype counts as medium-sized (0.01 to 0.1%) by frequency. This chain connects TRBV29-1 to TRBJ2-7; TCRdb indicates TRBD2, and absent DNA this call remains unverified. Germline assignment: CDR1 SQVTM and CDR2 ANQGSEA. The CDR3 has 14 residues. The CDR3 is CSVLLAGNSYEQYF.

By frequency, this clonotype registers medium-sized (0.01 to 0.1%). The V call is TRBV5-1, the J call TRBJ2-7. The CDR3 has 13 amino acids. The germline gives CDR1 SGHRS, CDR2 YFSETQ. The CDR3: CASTGDPEHEQYF. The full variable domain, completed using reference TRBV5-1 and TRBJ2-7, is KAGVTQTPRYLIKTRGQQVTLSCSPISGHRSVSWYQQTPGQGLQFLFEYFSETQRNKGNFPGRFSGRQFSNSRSEMNVSTLELGDSALYLCASTGDPEHEQYFGPGTRLTVT.

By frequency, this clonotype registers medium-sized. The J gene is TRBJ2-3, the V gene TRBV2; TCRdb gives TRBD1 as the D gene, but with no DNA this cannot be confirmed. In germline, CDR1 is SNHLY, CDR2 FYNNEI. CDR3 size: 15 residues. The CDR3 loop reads CASRPGHLFTDTQYF.

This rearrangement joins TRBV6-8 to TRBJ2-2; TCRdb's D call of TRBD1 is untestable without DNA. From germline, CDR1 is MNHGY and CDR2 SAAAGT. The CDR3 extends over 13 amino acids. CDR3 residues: CASLRGYSGELFF.

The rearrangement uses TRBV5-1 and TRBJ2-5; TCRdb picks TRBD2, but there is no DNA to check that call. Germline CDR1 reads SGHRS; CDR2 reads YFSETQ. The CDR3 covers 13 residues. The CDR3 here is CASSLRLDKTQYF.

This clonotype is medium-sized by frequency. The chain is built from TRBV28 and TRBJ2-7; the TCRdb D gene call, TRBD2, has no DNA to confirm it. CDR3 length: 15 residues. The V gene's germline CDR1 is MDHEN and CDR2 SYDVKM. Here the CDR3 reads CASSPWGLAECEQYF. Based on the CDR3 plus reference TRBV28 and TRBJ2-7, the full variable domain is DVKVTQSSRYLVKRTGEKVFLECVQDMDHENMFWYRQDPGLGLRLIYFSYDVKMKEKGDIPEGYSVSREKKERFSLILESASTNQTSMYLCASSPWGLAECEQYFGPGTRLTVT.

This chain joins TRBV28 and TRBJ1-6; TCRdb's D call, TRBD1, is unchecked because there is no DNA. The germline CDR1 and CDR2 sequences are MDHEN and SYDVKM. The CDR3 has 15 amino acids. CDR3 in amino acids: CASSPQGTVDPPLHF.

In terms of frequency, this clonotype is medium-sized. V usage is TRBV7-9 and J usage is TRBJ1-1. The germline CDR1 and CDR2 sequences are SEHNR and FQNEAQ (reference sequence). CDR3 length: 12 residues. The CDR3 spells CASSLVNTEAFF.

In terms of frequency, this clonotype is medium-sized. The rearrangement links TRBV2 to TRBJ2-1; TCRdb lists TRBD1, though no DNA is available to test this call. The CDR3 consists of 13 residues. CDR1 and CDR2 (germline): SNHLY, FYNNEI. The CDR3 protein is CASKRTAYNEQFF. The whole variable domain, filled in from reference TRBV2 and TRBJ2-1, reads EPEVTQTPSHQVTQMGQEVILRCVPISNHLYFYWYRQILGQKVEFLVSFYNNEISEKSEIFDDQFSVERPDGSNFTLKIRSTKLEDSAMYFCASKRTAYNEQFFGPGTRLTVL.